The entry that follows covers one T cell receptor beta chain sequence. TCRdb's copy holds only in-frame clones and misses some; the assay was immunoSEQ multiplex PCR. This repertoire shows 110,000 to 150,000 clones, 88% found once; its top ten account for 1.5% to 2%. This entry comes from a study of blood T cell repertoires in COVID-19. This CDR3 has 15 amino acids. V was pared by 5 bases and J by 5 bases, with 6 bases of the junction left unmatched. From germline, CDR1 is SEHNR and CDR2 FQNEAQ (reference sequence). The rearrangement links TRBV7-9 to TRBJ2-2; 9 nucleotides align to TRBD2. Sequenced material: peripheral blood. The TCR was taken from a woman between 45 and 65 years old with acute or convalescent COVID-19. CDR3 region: CASSPRGGRTGELFF. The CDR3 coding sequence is TGTGCCAGCAGCCCGCGGGGGGGCAGGACCGGGGAGCTGTTTTTT. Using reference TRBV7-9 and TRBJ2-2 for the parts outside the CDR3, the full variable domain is DTGVSQNPRHKITKRGQNVTFRCDPISEHNRLYWYRQTLGQGPEFLTYFQNEAQLEKSRLLSDRFSAERPKGSFSTLEIQRTEQGDSAMYLCASSPRGGRTGELFFGEGSRLTVL.